This TCR beta chain appears in the sequencing data of a study of blood T cell repertoires in COVID-19. Across the whole study: The study drew acute and convalescent COVID-19 samples from the United States, Italy and Spain. T cells, B-cell-depleted T cells, or PBMCs supplied cDNA or gDNA.

Germline V gene sequence: CDR1 MNHEY, CDR2 SVGAGI. V lost 8 bases and J lost 10, with 11 bases in between. The CDR3 has 11 amino acids. Per the original methods: Amplification of reference gene primers was used by the study to estimate nucleated cell counts. Assay used: immunoSEQ multiplex PCR; TCRdb lists only in-frame clones, some missing. V and J calls and clone size follow that table, whereas D and trimming were derived from the DNA. The table includes tens of thousands of clones, approximately 91% detected once. The J gene is TRBJ2-2, the V gene TRBV6-5, with D hard to call. The material sequenced was peripheral blood. The clonotype comes from a woman between 50 and 59 years old with active or convalescent COVID-19. The CDR3 DNA is TGTGCCAGCGTCCAGGCAAAGGAGCTGTTTTTT. It yields the protein CASVQAKELFF.